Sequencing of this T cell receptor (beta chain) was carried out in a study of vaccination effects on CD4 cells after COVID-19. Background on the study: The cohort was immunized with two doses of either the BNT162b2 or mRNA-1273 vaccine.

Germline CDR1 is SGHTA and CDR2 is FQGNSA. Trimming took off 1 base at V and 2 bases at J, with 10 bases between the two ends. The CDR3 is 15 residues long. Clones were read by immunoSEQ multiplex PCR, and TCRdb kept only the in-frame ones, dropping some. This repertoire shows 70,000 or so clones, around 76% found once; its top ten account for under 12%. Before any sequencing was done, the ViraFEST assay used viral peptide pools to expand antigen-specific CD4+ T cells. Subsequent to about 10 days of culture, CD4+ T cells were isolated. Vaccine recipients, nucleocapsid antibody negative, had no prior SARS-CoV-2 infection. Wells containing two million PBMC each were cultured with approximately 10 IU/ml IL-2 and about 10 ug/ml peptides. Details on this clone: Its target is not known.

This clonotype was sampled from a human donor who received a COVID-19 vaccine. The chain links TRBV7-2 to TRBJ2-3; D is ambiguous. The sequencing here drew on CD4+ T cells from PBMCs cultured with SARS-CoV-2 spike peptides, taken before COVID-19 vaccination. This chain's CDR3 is CASSLVSLPTDTQYF. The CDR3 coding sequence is TGTGCCAGCAGCTTAGTCTCGCTACCCACAGATACGCAGTATTTT.